This T cell receptor beta chain emerged from a study of T cell responses to AZD1222 COVID-19 vaccine (dated by TCRdb to the early 2020s). Regarding the complete study: A total of about 230 trial participants underwent TCR sequencing, of whom nearly 210 received two doses of AZD1222 and some 25 received two doses of the MenACWY control vaccine. Trial participants were enrolled by age into 18-55, 56-69 and 70-plus year subgroups, with roughly 160, 29 and 62 TCR-sequenced participants respectively. Study-wide conclusions, independent of this receptor: Because no samples from the day 14 peak response were available, repertoires could be characterized only after the peak T cell response. Conclusions about previously exposed vaccinees were limited because only a handful of AZD1222 recipients were SARS-CoV-2 seropositive at baseline. CD4 TCRs associated with the vaccine covered the entire spike protein, and the dominant responses were in regions 160-218 and 743-854. Reportedly, almost half of the unique spike-specific TCRs recognized epitopes lying outside the regions that are mutated in the B.1.351 and B.1.1.7 variants. A significant rise in spike-specific TCR breadth and depth was observed after two AZD1222 doses relative to day 0 and relative to MenACWY recipients. Most participants were white British and females outnumbered males, and the authors suggested that clonal diversity may have been underestimated. The 56-69-year group was small, and its depth increase did not reach significance, likely because of low power.

The label giving this sample's time point can be read as: about 28 days (+/-7) after the second vaccine dose. AZD1222 recipients with second doses at about 4 weeks or about 12 weeks were pooled, because spike-specific TCR depth and breadth did not differ between schedules. Vaccinee samples were obtained from the UK trials COV001 and COV002, which included a single-blind randomized controlled phase 2/3 trial of AZD1222 (ChAdOx1 nCoV-19) in healthy adults. For TCRbeta chain sequencing, PBMC samples from trial participants were taken at day 0 and at day 28 after the second dose. The CDR3 regions of human TCRbeta chains were subjected to immunosequencing. In the original analysis: Repertoire TCRs were matched against a reference library of SARS-CoV-2-specific TCRs generated with the MIRA antigen-specificity platform. Breadth was defined as the fraction of unique TCRs that were SARS-CoV-2-associated, and depth was defined as the fraction of total T cells that were SARS-CoV-2-associated. Using the MIRA data, each spike-specific TCR was assigned both to the spike region to which the TCR was reactive and to a CD4 or CD8 class. Log10-transformed breadth and depth values were compared by one-way ANOVA with Sidak's multiple comparisons tests. Imported from immuneACCESS, the table was reduced by TCRdb to in-frame sequences with V and J called. These copies leave out some clones; in studies compared against another copy, an unresolved V gene accounts for under half, and the cause of the remainder is not known. Clone size and the V and J calls come from that table; the DNA yielded D and trimming. Recorded for this sample are around 120,000 clones; more than 70% of them occurred a single time. The ten most abundant clones make up around 17% of the sample.

As regards this clone: The antigen this receptor binds is unknown. Base qualities are missing; no much larger clone stands one base away.

The sequenced sample was peripheral blood, obtained 28 days after the second AZD1222 dose. The TCR sequence derives from an adult who received the AZD1222 COVID-19 vaccine.

The CDR3 protein is CAISESGTGGIDRGYTF. The nucleotide sequence is given as TGTGCCATCAGTGAGTCGGGGACAGGGGGCATTGACCGTGGCTACACCTTC. The chain employs TRBV10-3 and TRBJ1-2; 12 middle bases align to TRBD1. CDR1 and CDR2, looked up from the germline V gene, are ENHRY and SYGVKD. Germline trimming: 0 bases from V, 7 bases from J; junction bases outside gene matches: 9. The CDR3 runs 17 amino acids, cysteine and phenylalanine included. Only the CDR3 part of the read is kept: 51 bases, read in frame from the first base.